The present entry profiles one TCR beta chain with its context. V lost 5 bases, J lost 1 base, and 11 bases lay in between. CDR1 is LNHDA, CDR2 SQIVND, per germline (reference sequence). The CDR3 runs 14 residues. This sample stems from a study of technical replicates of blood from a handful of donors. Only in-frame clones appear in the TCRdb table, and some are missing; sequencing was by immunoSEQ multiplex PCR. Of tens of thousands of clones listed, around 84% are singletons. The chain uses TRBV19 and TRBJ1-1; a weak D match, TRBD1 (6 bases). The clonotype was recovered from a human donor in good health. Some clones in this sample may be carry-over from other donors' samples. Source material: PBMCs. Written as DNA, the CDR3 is TGTGCCAGTAGTTCACAGGGCGGGAACACTGAAGCTTTCTTT. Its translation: CASSSQGGNTEAFF.